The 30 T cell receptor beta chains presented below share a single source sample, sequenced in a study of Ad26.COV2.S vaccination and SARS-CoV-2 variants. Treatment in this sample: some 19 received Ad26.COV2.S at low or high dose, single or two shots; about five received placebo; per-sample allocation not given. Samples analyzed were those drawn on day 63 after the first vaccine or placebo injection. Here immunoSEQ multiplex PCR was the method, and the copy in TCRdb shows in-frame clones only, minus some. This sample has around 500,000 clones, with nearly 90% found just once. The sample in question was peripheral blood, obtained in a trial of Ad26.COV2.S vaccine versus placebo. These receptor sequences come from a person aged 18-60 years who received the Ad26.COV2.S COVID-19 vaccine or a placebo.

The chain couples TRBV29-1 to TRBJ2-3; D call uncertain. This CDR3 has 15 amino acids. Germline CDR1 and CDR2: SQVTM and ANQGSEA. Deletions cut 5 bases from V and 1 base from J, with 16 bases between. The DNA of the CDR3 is TGCAGCGTTAGGTTAATTAGAAAGGGCACAGATACGCAGTATTTT. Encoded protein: CSVRLIRKGTDTQYF.

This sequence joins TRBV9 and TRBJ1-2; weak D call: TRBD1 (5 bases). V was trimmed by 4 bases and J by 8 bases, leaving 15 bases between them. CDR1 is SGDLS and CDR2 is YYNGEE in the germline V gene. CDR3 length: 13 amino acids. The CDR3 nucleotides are TGTGCCAGCAGCCGCGGGGCCGCTGAGGGCTACACCTTC. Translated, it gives CASSRGAAEGYTF.

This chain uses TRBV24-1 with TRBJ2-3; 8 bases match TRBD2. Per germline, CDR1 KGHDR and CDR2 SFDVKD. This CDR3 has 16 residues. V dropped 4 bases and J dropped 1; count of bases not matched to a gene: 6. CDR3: CATSDLAGSGTDTQYF. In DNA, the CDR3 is TGTGCCACCAGTGACTTAGCGGGATCCGGCACAGATACGCAGTATTTT.

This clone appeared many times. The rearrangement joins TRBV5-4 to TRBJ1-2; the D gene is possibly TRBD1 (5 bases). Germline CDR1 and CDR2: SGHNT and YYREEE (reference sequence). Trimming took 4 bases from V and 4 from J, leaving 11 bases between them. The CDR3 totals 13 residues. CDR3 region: CASSGGDPYGYTF. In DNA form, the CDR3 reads TGTGCCAGCAGCGGGGGGGACCCCTATGGCTACACCTTC.

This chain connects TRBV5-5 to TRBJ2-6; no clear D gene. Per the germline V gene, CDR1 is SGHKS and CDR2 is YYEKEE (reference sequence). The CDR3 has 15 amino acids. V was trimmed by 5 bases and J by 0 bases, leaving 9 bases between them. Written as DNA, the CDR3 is TGTGCCAGCAGTTTCGCCCCCTCTGGGGCCAACGTCCTGACTTTC. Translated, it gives CASSFAPSGANVLTF.

The CDR3 coding sequence is TGTGCCAGCAGCTTAGTGGTAAAGCGGGGGGCGAAAGGGAGAGAGACCCAGTACTTC. Translation gives CASSLVVKRGAKGRETQYF. This chain uses TRBV7-2 with TRBJ2-5; 9 bases line up with TRBD2. The CDR3 covers 19 residues. Germline assignment: CDR1 SGHTA and CDR2 FQGNSA. Trimming cost V 1 base and J 4 bases; bases outside gene matches: 16.

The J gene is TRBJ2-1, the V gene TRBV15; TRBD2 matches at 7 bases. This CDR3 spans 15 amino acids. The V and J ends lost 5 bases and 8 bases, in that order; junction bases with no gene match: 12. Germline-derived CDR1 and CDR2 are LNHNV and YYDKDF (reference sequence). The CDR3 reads CATSGIRDYAHEQFF. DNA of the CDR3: TGTGCCACCAGCGGGATCCGGGACTATGCCCATGAGCAGTTCTTC.

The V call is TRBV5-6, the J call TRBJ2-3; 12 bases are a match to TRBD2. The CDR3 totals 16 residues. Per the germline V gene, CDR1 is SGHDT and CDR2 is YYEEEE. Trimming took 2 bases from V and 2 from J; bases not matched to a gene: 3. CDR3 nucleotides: TGTGCCAGCAGCTTACGGACTAGCGGGAACACAGATACGCAGTATTTT. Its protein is CASSLRTSGNTDTQYF.

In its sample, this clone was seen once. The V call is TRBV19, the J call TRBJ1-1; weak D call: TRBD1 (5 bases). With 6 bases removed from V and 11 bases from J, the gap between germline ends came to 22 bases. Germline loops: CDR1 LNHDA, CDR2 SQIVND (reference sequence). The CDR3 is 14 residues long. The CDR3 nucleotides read TGTGCCAGTAGCAAAACCGACACCCGTGGGGACGCTTTCTTT. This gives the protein CASSKTDTRGDAFF.

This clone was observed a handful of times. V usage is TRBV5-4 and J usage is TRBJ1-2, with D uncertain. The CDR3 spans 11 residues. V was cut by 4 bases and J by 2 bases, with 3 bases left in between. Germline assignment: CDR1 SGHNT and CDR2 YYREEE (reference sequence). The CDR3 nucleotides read TGTGCCAGCAGCAGGAACTATGGCTACACCTTC. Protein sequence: CASSRNYGYTF.

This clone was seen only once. CDR3 sequence reads: CASSPPDSGELFF. The CDR3 nucleotides are TGTGCCAGCAGCCCCCCGGACAGCGGGGAGCTGTTTTTT. V and J are TRBV7-3 and TRBJ2-2; D may be TRBD1 (6 bases). V gave up 5 bases and J gave up 7 bases, with 11 bases separating them. This CDR3 region has 13 residues. Germline V gene data show CDR1 as SGHTA and CDR2 as FQGTGA.

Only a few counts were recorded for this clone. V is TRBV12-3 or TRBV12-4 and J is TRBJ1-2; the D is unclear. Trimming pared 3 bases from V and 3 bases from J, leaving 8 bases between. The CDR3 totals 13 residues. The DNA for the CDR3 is TGTGCCAGCAGTTTGCCGAGGGACTATGGCTACACCTTC. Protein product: CASSLPRDYGYTF.

The CDR3 coding sequence is TGTGCCAGCTCACCACCGTACACGGACAGGGGACCCTACGAGCAGTACTTC. Translating it yields CASSPPYTDRGPYEQYF. The chain uses TRBV18 and TRBJ2-7; 9 nucleotides match TRBD1. With V trimmed by 0 bases and J by 2 bases, 8 bases remained unmatched. The CDR3 contains 17 residues. In germline, CDR1 is KGHSH, CDR2 LQKENI.

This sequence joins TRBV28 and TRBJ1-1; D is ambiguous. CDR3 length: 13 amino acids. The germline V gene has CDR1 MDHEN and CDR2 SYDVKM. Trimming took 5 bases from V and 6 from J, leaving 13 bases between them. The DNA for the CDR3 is TGTGCCAGCAGTGACAATGGGTCCTCTGAAGCTTTCTTT. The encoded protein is CASSDNGSSEAFF.

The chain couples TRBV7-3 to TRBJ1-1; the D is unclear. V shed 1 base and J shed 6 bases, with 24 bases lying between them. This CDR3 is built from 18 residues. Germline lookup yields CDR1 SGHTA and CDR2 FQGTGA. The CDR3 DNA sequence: TGTGCCAGCAGCTTAAAGGCGCAGCCCGAGATGACTTTGGCTGAAGCTTTCTTT. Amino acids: CASSLKAQPEMTLAEAFF.

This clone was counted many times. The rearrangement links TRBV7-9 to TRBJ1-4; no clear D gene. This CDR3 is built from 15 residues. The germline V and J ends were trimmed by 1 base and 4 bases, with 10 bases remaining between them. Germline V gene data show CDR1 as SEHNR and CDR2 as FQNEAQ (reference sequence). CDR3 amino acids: CASSLGRTHNEKLFF. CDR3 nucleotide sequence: TGTGCCAGCAGCTTAGGTCGGACGCATAATGAAAAACTGTTTTTT.

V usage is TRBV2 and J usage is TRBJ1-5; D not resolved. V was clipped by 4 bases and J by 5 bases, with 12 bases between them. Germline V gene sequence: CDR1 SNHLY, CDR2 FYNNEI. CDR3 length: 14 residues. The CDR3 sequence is CASSAVGSDQPQHF. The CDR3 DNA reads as TGTGCCAGCAGTGCGGTTGGCAGTGATCAGCCCCAGCATTTT.

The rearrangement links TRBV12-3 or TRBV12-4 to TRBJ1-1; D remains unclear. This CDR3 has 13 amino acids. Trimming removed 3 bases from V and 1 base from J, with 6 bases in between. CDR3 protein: CASSFATNTEAFF. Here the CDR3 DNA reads TGTGCCAGCAGTTTTGCCACGAACACTGAAGCTTTCTTT.

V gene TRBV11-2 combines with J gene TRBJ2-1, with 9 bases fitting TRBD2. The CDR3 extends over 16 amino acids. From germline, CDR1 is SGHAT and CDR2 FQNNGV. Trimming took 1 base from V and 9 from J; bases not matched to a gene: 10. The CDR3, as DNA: TGTGCCAGCAGCTTAGCTTCGGGACTAGCCCTCTCTGAGCAGTTCTTC. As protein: CASSLASGLALSEQFF.

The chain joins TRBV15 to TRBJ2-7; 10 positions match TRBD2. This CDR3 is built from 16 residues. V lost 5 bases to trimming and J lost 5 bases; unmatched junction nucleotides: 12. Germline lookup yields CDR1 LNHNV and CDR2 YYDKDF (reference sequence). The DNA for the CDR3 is TGTGCCACCAGCCCAGGTGGTAGCGGGAGGTTTAACGAGCAGTACTTC. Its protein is CATSPGGSGRFNEQYF.

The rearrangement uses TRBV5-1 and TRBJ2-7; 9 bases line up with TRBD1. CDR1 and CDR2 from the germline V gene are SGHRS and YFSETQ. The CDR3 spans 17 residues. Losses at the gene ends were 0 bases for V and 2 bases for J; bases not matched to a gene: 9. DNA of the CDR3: TGCGCCAGCAGCTTGGCCCGAGGGACAGGGATTACCTACGAGCAGTACTTC. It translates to CASSLARGTGITYEQYF.

For the CDR3, the DNA is TGTGCCAGCAGCACCAGGGTTGAGCAGTTCTTC. Protein: CASSTRVEQFF. The J gene is TRBJ2-1, the V gene TRBV13; D may be TRBD1 (5 bases). This CDR3 has 11 residues. Germline-derived CDR1 and CDR2 are PRHDT and FYEKMQ (reference sequence). V was cut by 5 bases and J by 9 bases, with 8 bases left in between.

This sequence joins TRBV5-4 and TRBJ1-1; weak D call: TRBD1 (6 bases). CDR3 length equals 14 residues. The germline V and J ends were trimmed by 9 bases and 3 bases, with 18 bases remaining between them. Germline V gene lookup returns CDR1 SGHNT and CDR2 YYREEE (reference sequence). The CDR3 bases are TGTGCCACCCTACCCAGGGGAGGGGACACTGAAGCTTTCTTT. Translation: CATLPRGGDTEAFF.

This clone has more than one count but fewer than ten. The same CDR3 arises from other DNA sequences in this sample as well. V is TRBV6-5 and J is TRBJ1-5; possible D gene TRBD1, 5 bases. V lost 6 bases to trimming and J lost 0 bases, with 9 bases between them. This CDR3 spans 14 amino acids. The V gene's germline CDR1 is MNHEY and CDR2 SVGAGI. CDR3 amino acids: CASSRGGSNQPQHF. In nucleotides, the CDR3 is TGTGCCAGCAGCCGCGGGGGTAGCAATCAGCCCCAGCATTTT.

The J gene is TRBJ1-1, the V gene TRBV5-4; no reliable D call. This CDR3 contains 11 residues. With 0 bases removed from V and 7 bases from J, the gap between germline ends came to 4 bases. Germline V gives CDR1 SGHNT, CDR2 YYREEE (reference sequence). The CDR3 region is CASSLEDEAFF. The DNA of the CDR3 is TGTGCCAGCAGCTTGGAAGATGAAGCTTTCTTT.

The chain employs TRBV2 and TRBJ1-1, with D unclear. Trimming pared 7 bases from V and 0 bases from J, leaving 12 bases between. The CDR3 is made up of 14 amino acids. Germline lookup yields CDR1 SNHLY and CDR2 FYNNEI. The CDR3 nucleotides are TGTGCCAGCATATGGGTCGGGTTGAACACTGAAGCTTTCTTT. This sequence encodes CASIWVGLNTEAFF.

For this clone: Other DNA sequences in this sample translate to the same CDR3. CDR3: CASSLDNQPQHF. Written as DNA, the CDR3 is TGTGCCAGCAGCTTAGACAATCAGCCCCAGCATTTT. This chain uses TRBV7-9 with TRBJ1-5; no clear D. Germline CDR1 and CDR2: SEHNR and FQNEAQ (reference sequence). The CDR3 spans 12 residues. Trimming cost V 1 base and J 3 bases, with 1 base left between them.

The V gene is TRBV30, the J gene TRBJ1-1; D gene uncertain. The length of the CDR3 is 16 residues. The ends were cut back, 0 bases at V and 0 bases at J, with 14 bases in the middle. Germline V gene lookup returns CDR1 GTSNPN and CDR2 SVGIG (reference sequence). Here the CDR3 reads CAWSVSRVSMNTEAFF. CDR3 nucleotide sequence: TGTGCCTGGAGTGTATCTCGGGTTTCCATGAACACTGAAGCTTTCTTT.

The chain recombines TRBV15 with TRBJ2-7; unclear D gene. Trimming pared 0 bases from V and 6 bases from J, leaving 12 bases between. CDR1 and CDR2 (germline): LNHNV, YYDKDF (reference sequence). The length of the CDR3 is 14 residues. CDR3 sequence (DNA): TGTGCCACCAGCAGAGAGACCTTTTCGGGCGAGCAGTACTTC. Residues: CATSRETFSGEQYF.

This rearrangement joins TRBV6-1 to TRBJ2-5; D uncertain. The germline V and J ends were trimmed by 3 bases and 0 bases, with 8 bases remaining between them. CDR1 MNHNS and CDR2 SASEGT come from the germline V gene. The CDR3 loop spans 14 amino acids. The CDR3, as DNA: TGTGCCAGCAGTGAGTCAGGTTACCAAGAGACCCAGTACTTC. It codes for CASSESGYQETQYF.